The 27 T cell receptor beta chains given below trace back to one sample, sequenced in a study of graft-versus-host responses after intestinal transplantation. Sequenced by immunoSEQ multiplex PCR; TCRdb stores in-frame clones only, minus some. The sample carries some 76,000 clones, around 87% recorded once. These receptors have no known antigen. This sample comprised unstimulated CD8+ T cells sorted from spleen or lymph node cells, obtained before transplant. The receptors stem from a human donor who was the organ donor for an intestinal transplant.

The chain has TRBV5-1 and TRBJ1-6; TRBD1 matches at 8 bases. Trimming at V came to 2 bases and at J to 6 bases, leaving 4 bases not matched to a gene. This CDR3 comprises 15 residues. The germline CDR1 and CDR2 sequences are SGHRS and YFSETQ. This CDR3 is CASSFGTGPNSPLHF. As DNA, the CDR3 is TGCGCCAGCAGCTTTGGGACAGGACCTAATTCACCCCTCCACTTT. Together with reference TRBV5-1 and TRBJ1-6, the CDR3 gives the full variable domain: KAGVTQTPRYLIKTRGQQVTLSCSPISGHRSVSWYQQTPGQGLQFLFEYFSETQRNKGNFPGRFSGRQFSNSRSEMNVSTLELGDSALYLCASSFGTGPNSPLHFGNGTRLTVT.

This chain uses TRBV25-1 with TRBJ1-4; TRBD1 matches at 7 bases. From germline, CDR1 is MGHDK and CDR2 SYGVNS. This CDR3 comprises 14 residues. Losses at the gene ends were 5 bases for V and 4 bases for J; bases not matched to a gene: 4. The CDR3 bases are TGTGCCAGCAGTAAGACAGGGTTTAATGAAAAACTGTTTTTT. The encoded protein is CASSKTGFNEKLFF.

The V gene is TRBV6-5, the J gene TRBJ1-2; D is unresolved. With 5 bases removed from V and 8 bases from J, the gap between germline ends came to 15 bases. The CDR3 covers 13 residues. Germline CDR1 MNHEY, CDR2 SVGAGI. The CDR3 is CASSTQSGYGYTF. The CDR3 DNA reads as TGTGCCAGCAGTACCCAGTCGGGTTACGGCTACACCTTC.

The V call is TRBV7-6, the J call TRBJ2-1; tentative D call: TRBD1 (5 bases). V lost 3 bases to trimming and J lost 2 bases, with 14 bases between them. Germline V gene sequence: CDR1 SGHVS, CDR2 FNYEAQ. The CDR3 is 16 residues long. CDR3 coding DNA: TGTGCCAGCAGCTTCCAGGGCCCAGAAACCTACAATGAGCAGTTCTTC. Its protein is CASSFQGPETYNEQFF.

The chain uses TRBV4-1 and TRBJ2-1, with a possible D match to TRBD2 (5 bases). This CDR3 contains 15 residues. CDR1 and CDR2 from the germline V gene are MGHRA and YSYEKL. The V gene lost 0 bases and the J gene lost 9 bases, with 15 bases spanning the gap. CDR3 amino acids: CASSQDPISVIEQFF. Written as DNA, the CDR3 is TGCGCCAGCAGCCAAGATCCTATTAGCGTGATTGAGCAGTTCTTC.

The chain employs TRBV7-6 and TRBJ2-1; 9 nucleotides line up with TRBD2. The CDR3 is 15 amino acids. The germline gives CDR1 SGHVS, CDR2 FNYEAQ. V shed 0 bases and J 6 bases; nucleotides not matched to a gene: 3. CDR3 in amino acids: CASSLAGLAFNEQFF. CDR3 coding DNA: TGTGCCAGCAGCTTAGCGGGACTAGCCTTCAATGAGCAGTTCTTC.

The chain carries TRBV7-2 and TRBJ2-1; no clear D. The CDR3 totals 14 residues. The germline V and J ends were trimmed by 4 bases and 7 bases, with 14 bases remaining between them. Germline V gene lookup returns CDR1 SGHTA and CDR2 FQGNSA. The CDR3 spells CASSSRYGWNEQFF. The CDR3 DNA is TGTGCCAGCAGCTCTCGTTACGGGTGGAATGAGCAGTTCTTC.

This clone was observed a few times. The sample contains more than one DNA sequence encoding this CDR3. The rearrangement uses TRBV6-4 and TRBJ2-3; TRBD2 agrees at 7 bases. Looked up from germline, CDR1 is MRHNA and CDR2 is SNTAGT. Trimming took 5 bases from V and 1 from J; bases not matched to a gene: 0. This CDR3 is 13 amino acids long. This CDR3 reads CASSSGGTDTQYF. In DNA form, the CDR3 reads TGTGCCAGCAGTAGCGGGGGCACAGATACGCAGTATTTT.

This clone was observed once. The chain uses TRBV10-1 and TRBJ2-7; D not certain. CDR1 is WNHNN and CDR2 is SYGVQD in the germline V gene (reference sequence). V shed 10 bases and J shed 0 bases, with 13 bases lying between them. The CDR3 is 13 amino acids. The CDR3 nucleotides are TGCGCCACCGCTGCAGGAAACTCCTACGAGCAGTACTTC. It translates to CATAAGNSYEQYF.

This chain uses TRBV7-9 with TRBJ2-2; D is possibly TRBD1 (6 bases). The ends were cut back, 4 bases at V and 6 bases at J, with 12 bases in the middle. This CDR3 is 14 amino acids long. Germline V gene lookup returns CDR1 SEHNR and CDR2 FQNEAQ (reference sequence). The CDR3 sequence is CASSSTGTPGELFF. Written as DNA, the CDR3 is TGTGCCAGCAGCTCCACAGGGACCCCCGGGGAGCTGTTTTTT.

The chain employs TRBV12-2 and TRBJ2-7. TRBV12-2 is deemed a pseudogene. This CDR3 comprises 17 residues. The CDR3 nucleotides are TGTGCAAGTCGCTTAGCGGGCCGTATGGGATTAACCTACGAGCAGTACTTC. Translation gives CASRLAGRMGLTYEQYF.

The rearrangement links TRBV7-9 to TRBJ2-1; D unclear. Between the trimmed V and J ends, which lost 5 bases and 15 bases, there was a span of 20 bases. CDR1 and CDR2 from the germline V gene are SEHNR and FQNEAQ (reference sequence). This CDR3 region has 13 residues. The CDR3 DNA reads as TGTGCCAGCAGCCCGCCAGCGAGCTTGGCTCGGTTCTTC. Translation: CASSPPASLARFF. The variable domain in full, with the rest retrieved from reference TRBV7-9 and TRBJ2-1, is DTGVSQNPRHKITKRGQNVTFRCDPISEHNRLYWYRQTLGQGPEFLTYFQNEAQLEKSRLLSDRFSAERPKGSFSTLEIQRTEQGDSAMYLCASSPPASLARFFGPGTRLTVL.

V is TRBV12-5 and J is TRBJ1-1; D unclear. The V and J ends lost 7 bases and 4 bases respectively, with 13 bases between them. Germline CDR1 is LGHNT and CDR2 is FRNRAP. The CDR3 totals 13 residues. CDR3 sequence reads: CASEPGRTTEAFF. For the CDR3, the DNA is TGTGCTAGTGAACCGGGGAGGACCACTGAAGCTTTCTTT.

The V call is TRBV7-2, the J call TRBJ2-3; TRBD1 aligns across 8 bases. CDR3 length: 15 residues. Germline CDR1 is SGHTA and CDR2 is FQGNSA. V lost 2 bases, J lost 8 bases, and 9 bases stayed unmatched. The CDR3 bases are TGTGCCAGCAGCTTAATAGGACAGGGTCTCGTTACGCAGTATTTT. Amino acids: CASSLIGQGLVTQYF. The variable domain in full, completed from reference TRBV7-2 and TRBJ2-3, reads GAGVSQSPSNKVTEKGKDVELRCDPISGHTALYWYRQSLGQGLEFLIYFQGNSAPDKSGLPSDRFSAERTGGSVSTLTIQRTQQEDSAVYLCASSLIGQGLVTQYFGPGTRLTVL.

This clone was detected only once. The chain links TRBV27 to TRBJ2-5; D call uncertain. Gene TRBJ2-7 matches the end of the DNA better, so the J call may be wrong. CDR1 is MNHEY, CDR2 SMNVEV, per germline (reference sequence). The CDR3 loop spans 16 amino acids. CDR3 nucleotides: TGTGCCAGCAGTTTAACGTGGCAGCAATTAACCTACGAGCAGTACTTC. This translates into CASSLTWQQLTYEQYF.

This chain connects TRBV6-1 to TRBJ2-2; the match to TRBD2 covers 11 bases. This CDR3 contains 19 residues. CDR1 and CDR2 (germline): MNHNS, SASEGT. After removal of 3 bases from V and 4 bases from J, the junction contained 13 bases not matched to a gene. CDR3 nucleotides: TGTGCCAGCAGTGACCCGCCGGGACTAGCGGTCCTAGGCACCGGGGAGCTGTTTTTT. This encodes CASSDPPGLAVLGTGELFF.

This rearrangement joins TRBV6-1 to TRBJ2-7; 9 nucleotides line up with TRBD1. Germline CDR1 MNHNS, CDR2 SASEGT. The CDR3 length is 15 residues. Losses at the gene ends were 4 bases for V and 4 bases for J; bases not matched to a gene: 8. Here the CDR3 DNA reads TGTGCCAGCAGTGGAGGACAGGGGATGATGTACGAGCAGTACTTC. Its translation: CASSGGQGMMYEQYF.

In nucleotides, the CDR3 is TGTGCCAGTAGTACAGACTCCTACAATGAGCAGTTCTTC. It specifies CASSTDSYNEQFF. The V gene is TRBV19, the J gene TRBJ2-1; no clear D. Trimming took off 4 bases at V and 0 bases at J, with 4 bases between the two ends. The CDR3 is 13 amino acids. Germline lookup yields CDR1 LNHDA and CDR2 SQIVND (reference sequence).

This rearrangement joins TRBV7-3 to TRBJ2-2, with D unclear. Germline CDR1 SGHTA, CDR2 FQGTGA. The CDR3 consists of 19 residues. V was trimmed by 5 bases and J by 1 base, leaving 23 bases between them. The CDR3 coding sequence is TGTGCCAGCAGCCATACCGGGCCAAGCCGTGCCGGGAACACCGGGGAGCTGTTTTTT. This encodes CASSHTGPSRAGNTGELFF. Supplemented by reference TRBV7-3 and TRBJ2-2, the full variable domain reads GAGVSQTPSNKVTEKGKYVELRCDPISGHTALYWYRQSLGQGPEFLIYFQGTGAADDSGLPNDRFFAVRPEGSVSTLKIQRTERGDSAVYLCASSHTGPSRAGNTGELFFGEGSRLTVL.

This clone was observed a single time. The V call is TRBV5-1, the J call TRBJ2-4; D is perhaps TRBD1 (6 bases). Trimming took 3 bases from V and 5 from J, leaving 6 bases between them. The CDR3 contains 12 residues. The germline V gene encodes CDR1 SGHRS and CDR2 YFSETQ. The CDR3 DNA is TGCGCCAGCAGCTACAGGGAAAACATTCAGTACTTC. This sequence encodes CASSYRENIQYF.

The rearrangement joins TRBV6-1 to TRBJ2-2, with 7 bases that match TRBD2. CDR1 is MNHNS, CDR2 SASEGT, per germline. V was pared by 8 bases and J by 3 bases, with 6 bases of the junction left unmatched. The CDR3 loop spans 14 amino acids. This CDR3 reads CASPGLADTGELFF. The CDR3 DNA reads TGTGCCAGCCCGGGGCTAGCGGACACCGGGGAGCTGTTTTTT.

The rearrangement joins TRBV28 to TRBJ2-2, with TRBD2 identical over 11 bases. Germline V CDR1 and CDR2: MDHEN, SYDVKM. CDR3 length: 18 amino acids. V was clipped by 2 bases and J by 1 base; unmatched bases: 6. The CDR3 DNA sequence: TGTGCCAGCAGTTTACTTAGCGGGGGGGCCTGGAACACCGGGGAGCTGTTTTTT. Encoded protein: CASSLLSGGAWNTGELFF. The full variable domain, completed using reference TRBV28 and TRBJ2-2, is DVKVTQSSRYLVKRTGEKVFLECVQDMDHENMFWYRQDPGLGLRLIYFSYDVKMKEKGDIPEGYSVSREKKERFSLILESASTNQTSMYLCASSLLSGGAWNTGELFFGEGSRLTVL.

This clone was observed a few times. The chain combines TRBV6-1 with TRBJ2-5; 9 nucleotides match TRBD2. Germline V gene sequence: CDR1 MNHNS, CDR2 SASEGT. The CDR3 runs to 15 residues. J was trimmed by 5 bases and V by 1 base; bases with no gene match: 5. CDR3 DNA: TGTGCCAGCAGTGAAGGGGGCGGGGGGGCGGAGACCCAGTACTTC. It yields the protein CASSEGGGGAETQYF.

The chain carries TRBV6-1 and TRBJ2-3; D is tentatively TRBD1 or TRBD2 (5 bases each). The CDR3 consists of 16 residues. Germline assignment: CDR1 MNHNS and CDR2 SASEGT. Trimming removed 1 base from V and 0 bases from J, with 11 bases in between. The CDR3 nucleotides read TGTGCCAGCAGTGAAGTGAGAGGGGCTAGCACAGATACGCAGTATTTT. Its translation: CASSEVRGASTDTQYF.

The V and J genes are TRBV4-1 and TRBJ2-1; 8 bases are shared with TRBD2. The CDR3 has 16 amino acids. Per the germline V gene, CDR1 is MGHRA and CDR2 is YSYEKL. V was pared by 1 base and J by 4 bases, with 6 bases of the junction left unmatched. The CDR3 region is CASSQAWRGEYNEQFF. The DNA of the CDR3 is TGCGCCAGCAGCCAAGCATGGCGGGGGGAATACAATGAGCAGTTCTTC.

This chain links TRBV2 with TRBJ2-1, with 11 bases that match TRBD2. The CDR3 is made up of 21 amino acids. V lost 4 bases to trimming and J lost 8 bases; unmatched junction nucleotides: 25. Germline lookup yields CDR1 SNHLY and CDR2 FYNNEI. Here the CDR3 DNA reads TGTGCCAGCAGTGCCCCCAGGCAAGGGCGGTCCCTAGCGGGGGGCAGGGATGAGCAGTTCTTC. This codes for CASSAPRQGRSLAGGRDEQFF.

This clone was seen only a few times. The chain is built from TRBV6-1 and TRBJ2-7, with 7 nucleotides matching TRBD1. The CDR3 has 13 amino acids. Germline V lookup: CDR1 MNHNS, CDR2 SASEGT. V gave up 5 bases and J gave up 5 bases; unmatched junction bases: 6. The CDR3 region is CASSQTGIHEQYF. CDR3 DNA: TGTGCCAGCAGTCAGACAGGGATCCACGAGCAGTACTTC.